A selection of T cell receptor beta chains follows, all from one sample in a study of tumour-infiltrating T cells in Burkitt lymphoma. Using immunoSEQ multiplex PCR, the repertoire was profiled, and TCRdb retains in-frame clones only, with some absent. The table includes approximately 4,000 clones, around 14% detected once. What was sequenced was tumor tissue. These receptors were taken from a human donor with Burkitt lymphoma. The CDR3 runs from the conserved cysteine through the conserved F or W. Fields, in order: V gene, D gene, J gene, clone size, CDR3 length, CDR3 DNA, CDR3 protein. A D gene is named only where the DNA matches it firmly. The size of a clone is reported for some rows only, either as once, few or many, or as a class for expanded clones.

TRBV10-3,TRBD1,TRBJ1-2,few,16,TGTGCCATCAGGGGAGACGGACAGGGCCGTAACTATGACTACACCTTC,CAIRGDGQGRNYDYTF
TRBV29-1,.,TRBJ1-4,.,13,TGCAGCGTTGCAAAGACGGAGGGAGAAAAACTGTTTTTT,CSVAKTEGEKLFF
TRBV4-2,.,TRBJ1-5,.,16,TGTGCCAGCAGCCAAGATTCGGCAGGGGTAAATCAGCCCCAGCATTTT,CASSQDSAGVNQPQHF
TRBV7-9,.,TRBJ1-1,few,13,TGTGCCAGCAGACGAGGAGGTTGGACTGAAGCTTTCTTT,CASRRGGWTEAFF
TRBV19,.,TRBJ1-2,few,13,TGTGCCAGTAGTCCAGACGGAATCTATGGCTACACCTTC,CASSPDGIYGYTF
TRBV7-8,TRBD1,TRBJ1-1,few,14,TGTGCCAGCAGCCCCGGGACAGCGAACACTGAAGCTTTCTTT,CASSPGTANTEAFF
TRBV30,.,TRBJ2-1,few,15,TGTGCCTGGAGTGTAGGTTCTAGCTCCTACAATGAGCAGTTCTTC,CAWSVGSSSYNEQFF
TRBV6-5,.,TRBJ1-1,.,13,TGTGCCAGCAGTCCTGGATGGGCCACTGAAGCTTTCTTT,CASSPGWATEAFF
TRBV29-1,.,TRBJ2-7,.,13,TGCAGCGTTATAAGCGAGACCACCTACGAGCAGTACTTC,CSVISETTYEQYF
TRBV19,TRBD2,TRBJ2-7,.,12,TGTGCCAATAGCAAGACTAGCGACGAGCAGTACTTC,CANSKTSDEQYF
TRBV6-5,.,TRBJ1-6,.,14,TGTGCCAGCAGCCAACAGGTCTCTAATTCACCCCTCCACTTT,CASSQQVSNSPLHF
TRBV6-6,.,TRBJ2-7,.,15,TGTGCCAACAGTTACACCCCGACAGGTGGCGACGAGCAGTACTTC,CANSYTPTGGDEQYF
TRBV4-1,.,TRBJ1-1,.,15,TGCGCCAGCAGCCAAGATTTAGGGGTGAACACTGAAGCTTTCTTT,CASSQDLGVNTEAFF
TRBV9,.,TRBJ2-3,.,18,TGTGCCAGCAGCGTAGGTACCCTAAACGGATACCCCCCAGATACGCAGTATTTT,CASSVGTLNGYPPDTQYF
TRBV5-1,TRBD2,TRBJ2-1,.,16,TGCGCCAGCAGCCTGGGATTAGCGGGCTCCTACAATGAGCAGTTCTTC,CASSLGLAGSYNEQFF
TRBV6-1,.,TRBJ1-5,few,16,TGTGTCAGCAGTGAAGGTGGGGGATGGGGTGGTCAGCCCCAGCATTTT,CVSSEGGGWGGQPQHF
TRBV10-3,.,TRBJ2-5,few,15,TGTGCCATCAGTGAGGCACCGGGGGTGCAAGAGACCCAGTACTTC,CAISEAPGVQETQYF
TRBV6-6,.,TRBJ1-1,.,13,TGTGCCAACAGTTACTCGGGTCGGTCGGAAGCTTTCTTT,CANSYSGRSEAFF
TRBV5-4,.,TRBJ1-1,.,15,TGTGCCAGCAGCTTGTCGCGCGGTACTAACACTGAAGCTTTCTTT,CASSLSRGTNTEAFF
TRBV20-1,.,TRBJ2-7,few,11,TGCAGTGCTAACGGGCCGGGAGAGCAGTACTTC,CSANGPGEQYF
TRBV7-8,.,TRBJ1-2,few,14,TGTGCCAGCAGCTTAGCGGCAGAAAACTATGGCTACACCTTC,CASSLAAENYGYTF
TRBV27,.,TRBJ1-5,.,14,TGTGCCAGCAGTTTATCGTGGGGAGGCCAGCCCCAGCATTTT,CASSLSWGGQPQHF
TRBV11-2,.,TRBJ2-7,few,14,TGTGCCAGCAGTTTACTTGAGGCCAGCGACGAGCAGTACTTC,CASSLLEASDEQYF
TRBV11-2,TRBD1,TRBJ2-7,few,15,TGTGCCAGCACTACTAGCAGGGGGCCCGCCTACGAGCAGTACTTC,CASTTSRGPAYEQYF
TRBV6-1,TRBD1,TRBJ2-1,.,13,TGTGCCAGCACAGGGACAGGGTTAAATGAGCAGTTCTTC,CASTGTGLNEQFF
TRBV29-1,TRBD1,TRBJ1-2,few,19,TGCAGCGTTGAAGATCAACGGATAGACAGGGGGTATATCGGCGGGGGCTACACCTTC,CSVEDQRIDRGYIGGGYTF
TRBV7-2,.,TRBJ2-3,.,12,TGTGCCAGCAGCTTAGTCGCAGATACGCAGTATTTT,CASSLVADTQYF
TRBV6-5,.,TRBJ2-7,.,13,TGTGCCAGCAGTTACTCGATGACGACCGAGCAGTACTTC,CASSYSMTTEQYF
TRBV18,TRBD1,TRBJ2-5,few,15,TGTGCCAGCTCACCGAGTGAGGGGGCCGAGGAGACCCAGTACTTC,CASSPSEGAEETQYF
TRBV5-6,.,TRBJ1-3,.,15,TGTGCCAGCAGCTTGACTCAGTTTTCTGGAAACACCATATATTTT,CASSLTQFSGNTIYF
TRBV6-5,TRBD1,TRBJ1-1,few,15,TGTGCCAGCAGTCACCCAGACAGGGGGAACACTGAAGCTTTCTTT,CASSHPDRGNTEAFF
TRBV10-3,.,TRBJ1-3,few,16,TGTGCCTCCAGCTTAATAGAAGGACTCTCTGGAAACACCATATATTTT,CASSLIEGLSGNTIYF
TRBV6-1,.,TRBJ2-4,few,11,TGTGCCAGCAGTGAAACGGGAGTTCAGTACTTC,CASSETGVQYF
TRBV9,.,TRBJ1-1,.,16,TGTGCCAGCAGCGCGGAGTTGGGCAGGATGAACACTGAAGCTTTCTTT,CASSAELGRMNTEAFF
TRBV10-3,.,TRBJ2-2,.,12,TGTGCCATCAAGCCCAATGGAGGGGAGCTGTTTTTT,CAIKPNGGELFF
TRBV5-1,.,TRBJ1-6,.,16,TGCGCCAGCAGCCCTCAGATGAGCTCCTATAATTCACCCCTCCACTTT,CASSPQMSSYNSPLHF
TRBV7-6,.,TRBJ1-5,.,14,TGTGCCAGCAGCTCAAGAGGGAAGTCGCAGCCCCAGCATTTT,CASSSRGKSQPQHF
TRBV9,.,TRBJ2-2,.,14,TGTGCCAGCAGCGCCCCAGGGTACATCGGGGAGCTGTTTTTT,CASSAPGYIGELFF
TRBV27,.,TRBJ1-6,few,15,TGTGCCAGCAGTTTCCTACCAGGGGTCAATTCACCCCTCCACTTT,CASSFLPGVNSPLHF
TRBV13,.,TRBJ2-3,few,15,TGTGCCAGCAGCTCCAGGGACGGCCTGCTAGATACGCAGTATTTT,CASSSRDGLLDTQYF
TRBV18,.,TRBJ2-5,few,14,TGTGCCAGCTCACCTCGGCGGATCCAAGAGACCCAGTACTTC,CASSPRRIQETQYF
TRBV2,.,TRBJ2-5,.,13,TGTGCCAGCGGGGGTCAGATACAAGAGACCCAGTACTTC,CASGGQIQETQYF
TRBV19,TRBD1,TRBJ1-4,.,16,TGTGCCAATAGTACGACAGGGATTAAGCGAGACGAAAAACTGTTTTTT,CANSTTGIKRDEKLFF
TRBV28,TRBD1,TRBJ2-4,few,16,TGTGCCAGCAATCGACAGGGATGGGGAGCCAAAAACATTCAGTACTTC,CASNRQGWGAKNIQYF
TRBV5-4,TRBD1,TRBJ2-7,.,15,TGTGCCAGCAGCTCGGCGGGGACAGGGCGTACCGAGCAGTACTTC,CASSSAGTGRTEQYF
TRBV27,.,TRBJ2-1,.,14,TGTGCCAGCAGTTTACTCCGAGGGGGGAATGAGCAGTTCTTC,CASSLLRGGNEQFF
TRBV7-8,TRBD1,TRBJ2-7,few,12,TGTGCCAGCAGCCCCAGGGGGCGCGAGCAGTACTTC,CASSPRGREQYF
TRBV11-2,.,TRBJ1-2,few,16,TGTGCCAGCAGCTTAACCCAACGGGGGGCGCGGGAAGGCTACACCTTC,CASSLTQRGAREGYTF
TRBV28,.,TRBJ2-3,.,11,TGTGCCAGCACTTCCCAGAATACGCAGTATTTT,CASTSQNTQYF